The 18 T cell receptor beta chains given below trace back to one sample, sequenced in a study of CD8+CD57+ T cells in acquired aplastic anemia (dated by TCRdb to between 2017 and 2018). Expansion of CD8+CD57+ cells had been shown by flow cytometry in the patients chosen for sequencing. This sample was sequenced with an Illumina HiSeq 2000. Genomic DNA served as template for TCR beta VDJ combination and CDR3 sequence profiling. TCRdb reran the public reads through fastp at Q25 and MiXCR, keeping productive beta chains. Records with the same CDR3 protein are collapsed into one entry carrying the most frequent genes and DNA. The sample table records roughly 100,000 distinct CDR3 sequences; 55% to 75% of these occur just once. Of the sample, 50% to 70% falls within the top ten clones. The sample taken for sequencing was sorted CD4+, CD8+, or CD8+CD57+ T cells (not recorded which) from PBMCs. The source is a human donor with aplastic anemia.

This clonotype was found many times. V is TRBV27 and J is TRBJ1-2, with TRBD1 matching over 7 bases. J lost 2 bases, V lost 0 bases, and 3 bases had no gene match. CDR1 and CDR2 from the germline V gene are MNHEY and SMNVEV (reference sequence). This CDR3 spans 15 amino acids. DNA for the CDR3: TGTGCCAGCAGTTTATCGGGAGGGGGCAACTATGGCTACACCTTC. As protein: CASSLSGGGNYGYTF.

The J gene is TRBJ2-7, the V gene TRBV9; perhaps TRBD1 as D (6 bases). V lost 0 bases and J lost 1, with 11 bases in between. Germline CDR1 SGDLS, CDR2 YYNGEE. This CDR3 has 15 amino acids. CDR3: CASSVEGHGSYEQYF. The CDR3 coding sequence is TGTGCCAGCAGCGTAGAGGGACACGGATCCTACGAGCAGTACTTC.

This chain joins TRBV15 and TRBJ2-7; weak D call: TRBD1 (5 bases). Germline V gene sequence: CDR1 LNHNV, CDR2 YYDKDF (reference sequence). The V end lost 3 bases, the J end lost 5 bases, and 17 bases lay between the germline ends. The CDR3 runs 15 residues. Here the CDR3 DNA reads TGTGCCACCAGCAGGGGTAGGGGTAATAACGACGAGCAGTACTTC. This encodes CATSRGRGNNDEQYF. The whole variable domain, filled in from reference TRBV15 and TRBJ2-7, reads DAMVIQNPRYQVTQFGKPVTLSCSQTLNHNVMYWYQQKSSQAPKLLFHYYDKDFNNEADTPDNFQSRRPNTSFCFLDIRSPGLGDTAMYLCATSRGRGNNDEQYFGPGTRLTVT.

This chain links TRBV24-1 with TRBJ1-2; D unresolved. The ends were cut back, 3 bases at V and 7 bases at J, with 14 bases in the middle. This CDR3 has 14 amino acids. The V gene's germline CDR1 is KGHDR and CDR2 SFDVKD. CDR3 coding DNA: TGTGCCACCAGTGATGCAGGAGAAAGAAGTGGCTACACCTTC. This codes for CATSDAGERSGYTF.

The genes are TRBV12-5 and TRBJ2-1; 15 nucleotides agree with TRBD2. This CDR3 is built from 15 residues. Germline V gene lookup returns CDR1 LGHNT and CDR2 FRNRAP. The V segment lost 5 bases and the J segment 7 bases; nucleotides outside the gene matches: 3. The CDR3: CASGAGTSGRNEQFF. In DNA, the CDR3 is TGTGCTAGTGGTGCAGGGACTAGCGGGAGGAATGAGCAGTTCTTC. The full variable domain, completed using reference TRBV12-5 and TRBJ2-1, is DARVTQTPRHKVTEMGQEVTMRCQPILGHNTVFWYRQTMMQGLELLAYFRNRAPLDDSGMPKDRFSAEMPDATLATLKIQPSEPRDSAVYFCASGAGTSGRNEQFFGPGTRLTVL.

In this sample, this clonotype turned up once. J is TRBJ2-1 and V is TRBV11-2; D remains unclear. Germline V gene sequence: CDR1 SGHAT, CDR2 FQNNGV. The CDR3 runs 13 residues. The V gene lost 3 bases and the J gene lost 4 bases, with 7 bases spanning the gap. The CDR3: CASSLPNYNEQFF. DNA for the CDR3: TGTGCCAGCAGCTTGCCTAATTACAATGAGCAGTTCTTC.

The CDR3 DNA is TGCAGCGTTGACCTCCTAGCGGGGGAGACCGGGGAGCTGTTTTTT. It translates to CSVDLLAGETGELFF. The chain combines TRBV29-1 with TRBJ2-2, with TRBD2 matching over 10 bases. After removal of 3 bases from V and 5 bases from J, the junction contained 6 bases not matched to a gene. Germline lookup yields CDR1 SQVTM and CDR2 ANQGSEA. This CDR3 contains 15 residues.

This chain's CDR3 is CSARGRNTEAFF. CDR3 DNA sequence: TGCAGTGCTAGGGGGAGGAACACTGAAGCTTTCTTT. V usage is TRBV20-1 and J usage is TRBJ1-1, with D unresolved. The CDR3 totals 12 residues. Germline values: CDR1 DFQATT, CDR2 SNEGSKA (reference sequence). The ends were cut back, 3 bases at V and 1 base at J, with 6 bases in the middle.

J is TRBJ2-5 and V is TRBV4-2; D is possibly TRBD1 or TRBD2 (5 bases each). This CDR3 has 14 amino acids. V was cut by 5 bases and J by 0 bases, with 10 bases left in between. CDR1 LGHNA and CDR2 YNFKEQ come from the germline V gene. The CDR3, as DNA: TGTGCCAGCAGCTCGGGGACGGACCAAGAGACCCAGTACTTC. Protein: CASSSGTDQETQYF.

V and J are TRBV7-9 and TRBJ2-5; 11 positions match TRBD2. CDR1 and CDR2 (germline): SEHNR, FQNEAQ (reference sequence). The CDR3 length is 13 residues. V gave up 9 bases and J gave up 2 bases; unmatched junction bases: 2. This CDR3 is CASRLAGQETQYF. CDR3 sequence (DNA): TGTGCCAGTCGACTAGCGGGGCAAGAGACCCAGTACTTC.

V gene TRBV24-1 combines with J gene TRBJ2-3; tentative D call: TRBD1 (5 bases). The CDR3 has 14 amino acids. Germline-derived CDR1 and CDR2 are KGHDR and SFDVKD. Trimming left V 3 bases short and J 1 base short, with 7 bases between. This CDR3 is CATSDLRGTDTQYF. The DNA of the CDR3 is TGTGCCACCAGTGATCTCAGGGGCACAGATACGCAGTATTTT.

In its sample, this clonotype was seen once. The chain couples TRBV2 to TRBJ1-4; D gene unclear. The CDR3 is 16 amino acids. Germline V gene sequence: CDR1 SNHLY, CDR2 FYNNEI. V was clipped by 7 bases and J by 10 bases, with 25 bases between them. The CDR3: CASNLFGGQIGGKLFF. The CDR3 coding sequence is TGTGCCAGCAACCTGTTCGGAGGTCAGATTGGTGGAAAACTGTTTTTT.

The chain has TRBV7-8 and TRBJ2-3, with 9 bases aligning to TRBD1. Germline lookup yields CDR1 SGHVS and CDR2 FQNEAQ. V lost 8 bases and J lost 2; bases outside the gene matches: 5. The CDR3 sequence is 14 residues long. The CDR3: CASGDRVLTDTQYF. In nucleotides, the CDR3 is TGTGCCAGCGGGGACAGGGTTCTCACAGATACGCAGTATTTT.

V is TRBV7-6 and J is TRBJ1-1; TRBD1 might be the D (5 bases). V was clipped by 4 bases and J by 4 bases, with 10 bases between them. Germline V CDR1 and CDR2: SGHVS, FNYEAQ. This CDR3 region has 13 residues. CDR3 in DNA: TGTGCCAGCAGCTCGAGGGGTCGCACTGAAGCTTTCTTT. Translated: CASSSRGRTEAFF. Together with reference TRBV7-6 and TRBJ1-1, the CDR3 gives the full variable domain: GAGVSQSPRYKVTKRGQDVALRCDPISGHVSLYWYRQALGQGPEFLTYFNYEAQQDKSGLPNDRFSAERPEGSISTLTIQRTEQRDSAMYRCASSSRGRTEAFFGQGTRLTVV.

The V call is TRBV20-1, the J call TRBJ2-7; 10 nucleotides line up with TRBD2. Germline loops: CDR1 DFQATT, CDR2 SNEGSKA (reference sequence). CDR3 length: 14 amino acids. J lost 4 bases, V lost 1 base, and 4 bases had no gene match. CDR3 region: CSARASGRGYEQYF. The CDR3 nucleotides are TGCAGTGCTAGAGCTAGCGGGAGAGGGTACGAGCAGTACTTC.

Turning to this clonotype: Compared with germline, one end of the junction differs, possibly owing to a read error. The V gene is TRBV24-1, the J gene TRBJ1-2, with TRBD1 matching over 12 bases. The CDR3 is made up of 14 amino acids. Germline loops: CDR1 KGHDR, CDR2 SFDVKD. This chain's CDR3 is CATSDTGTGGGYAF. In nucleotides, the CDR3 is TGTGCCACCAGTGATACCGGGACAGGGGGCGGCTACGCCTTC.

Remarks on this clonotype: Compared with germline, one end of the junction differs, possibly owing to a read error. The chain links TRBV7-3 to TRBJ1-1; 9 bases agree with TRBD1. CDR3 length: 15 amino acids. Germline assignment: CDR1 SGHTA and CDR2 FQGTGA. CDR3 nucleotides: TGTGCCAGCAGCCTAACAGGGGGCGAGGACACTGAAGCTTTCTTT. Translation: CASSLTGGEDTEAFF.

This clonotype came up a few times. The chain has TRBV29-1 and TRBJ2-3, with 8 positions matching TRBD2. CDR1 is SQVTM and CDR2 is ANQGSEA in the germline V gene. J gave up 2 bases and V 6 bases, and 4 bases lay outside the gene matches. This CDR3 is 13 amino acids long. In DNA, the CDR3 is TGCAGCGTAAGCGGGAGACACACAGATACGCAGTATTTT. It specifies CSVSGRHTDTQYF.